These T cell receptor beta chains were read from a single sample in a study of blood T cell repertoires in COVID-19. Here immunoSEQ multiplex PCR was the method, and the copy in TCRdb shows in-frame clones only, minus some. The profile covers 200,000 to 300,000 clones, with 88% appearing a single time and roughly 4% taken by the ten largest. Source material: peripheral blood. Source of these receptors: a man in his 60s who had recovered from COVID-19. The CDR3 runs from the conserved cysteine through the conserved F or W. A D gene is named only where the DNA matches it firmly. Rows may omit the clone size; those that give it use once, few, many or a size class.

V gene	D gene	J gene	CDR3 length	clone size	CDR3 protein	CDR3 DNA
TRBV30	.	TRBJ2-2	15	.	CAWSLTGLRTGELFF	TGTGCCTGGAGCCTGACAGGTCTTCGGACCGGGGAGCTGTTTTTT
TRBV2	TRBD1	TRBJ1-2	13	.	CASRKTGNYGYTF	TGTGCCAGCAGGAAGACAGGGAACTATGGCTACACCTTC
TRBV6-5	.	TRBJ1-1	13	.	CASMGQGNTEAFF	TGTGCCAGCATGGGCCAGGGGAACACTGAAGCTTTCTTT
TRBV19	TRBD1	TRBJ1-2	14	.	CASSWDRAGYGYTF	TGTGCCAGTAGTTGGGACAGGGCCGGGTATGGCTACACCTTC
TRBV6-2/TRBV6-3	.	TRBJ2-7	14	.	CASSPRVGTTRQYF	TGTGCCAGCAGTCCCCGGGTCGGAACTACAAGACAGTACTTC
TRBV4-1	TRBD2	TRBJ2-1	14	.	CASSQGGLVYEQFF	TGCGCCAGCAGCCAAGGTGGACTAGTCTATGAGCAGTTCTTC
TRBV5-1	TRBD1	TRBJ2-1	15	once	CASSTGTVVYDEQFF	TGCGCCAGCAGCACCGGGACAGTCGTTTACGATGAGCAGTTCTTC
TRBV24-1	TRBD1	TRBJ1-1	13	.	CATSETGLSEAFF	TGTGCCACCAGTGAGACAGGGCTTTCTGAAGCTTTCTTT
TRBV7-3	TRBD2	TRBJ2-1	16	once	CASSLMATSGANEQFF	TGTGCCAGCAGCTTAATGGCGACTAGCGGGGCAAATGAGCAGTTCTTC
TRBV24-1	.	TRBJ2-1	16	.	CATSDLFGPERGEQFF	TGTGCCACCAGTGATTTATTCGGGCCTGAACGGGGTGAGCAGTTCTTC
TRBV9	.	TRBJ2-6	15	.	CASSDRETGANVLTF	TGTGCCAGCAGCGACAGGGAAACTGGGGCCAACGTCCTGACTTTC
TRBV7-3	TRBD1	TRBJ2-3	17	.	CASSLDADRGRTDTQYF	TGTGCCAGCAGCTTAGATGCCGACAGGGGGAGAACAGATACGCAGTATTTT
TRBV12-5	TRBD2	TRBJ2-1	18	.	CASAPWVAGGLSYNEQFF	TGTGCTAGTGCCCCTTGGGTAGCGGGGGGCCTCTCCTACAATGAGCAGTTCTTC
TRBV6-5	.	TRBJ2-7	14	.	CASKRTRSSYEQYF	TGTGCCAGCAAGAGGACTCGGAGCTCCTACGAGCAGTACTTC
TRBV14	TRBD2	TRBJ2-1	17	.	CASSGGEGLSSYNEQFF	TGTGCCAGCAGCGGGGGGGAAGGATTAAGCTCCTACAATGAGCAGTTCTTC
TRBV7-9	TRBD1	TRBJ1-1	14	once	CASSLTGGNTEAFF	TGTGCCAGCAGCTTGACAGGGGGGAACACTGAAGCTTTCTTT
TRBV27	.	TRBJ1-5	14	.	CASSFNPDRQPQHF	TGTGCCAGCAGTTTCAATCCCGACAGACAGCCCCAGCATTTT
TRBV19	.	TRBJ1-1	10	once	CASTAGRAFF	TGTGCCAGTACCGCAGGTCGGGCTTTCTTT
TRBV4-2	TRBD2	TRBJ2-1	17	once	CASSQVFQRGFYNEQFF	TGTGCCAGCAGCCAAGTTTTCCAGCGGGGGTTCTACAATGAGCAGTTCTTC
TRBV4-1	.	TRBJ2-3	16	.	CASSQDGGMGTDTQYF	TGCGCCAGCAGCCAAGATGGGGGGATGGGCACAGATACGCAGTATTTT
TRBV30	.	TRBJ1-4	14	.	CASTERQTNEKLFF	TGTGCCTCCACGGAAAGACAGACTAATGAAAAACTGTTTTTT
TRBV9	TRBD2	TRBJ2-5	17	.	CASSVALAGGPQETQYF	TGTGCCAGCAGCGTAGCACTAGCGGGGGGGCCCCAAGAGACCCAGTACTTC
TRBV6-2/TRBV6-3	.	TRBJ2-7	12	few	CASSQSSYEQYF	TGTGCCAGCAGCCAGAGCTCCTACGAGCAGTACTTC
TRBV27	.	TRBJ1-2	17	.	CASSLPFRLGPNYGYTF	TGTGCCAGCAGTTTACCGTTTCGACTGGGGCCCAACTATGGCTACACCTTC
TRBV4-1	TRBD2	TRBJ2-3	15	.	CASSVRSGGTGTQYF	TGCGCCAGCAGCGTGCGTAGCGGGGGGACTGGTACGCAGTATTTT
TRBV7-9	.	TRBJ1-4	14	.	CASSLQGNNEKLFF	TGTGCCAGCAGCCTACAGGGAAATAATGAAAAACTGTTTTTT
TRBV7-2	TRBD1	TRBJ2-2	15	once	CASTGAGGGTGELFF	TGTGCCAGCACGGGGGCAGGGGGCGGCACCGGGGAGCTGTTTTTT
TRBV9	TRBD1	TRBJ2-7	14	few	CASSDRGGENEQYF	TGTGCCAGCTCGGACAGGGGGGGTGAGAACGAGCAGTACTTC
TRBV7-3	.	TRBJ2-3	13	few	CASSLRRADTQYF	TGTGCCAGCAGCTTACGTCGGGCAGATACGCAGTATTTT
TRBV10-3	.	TRBJ1-1	16	.	CAISESGAGAYTEAFF	TGTGCCATCAGTGAGTCAGGGGCAGGTGCCTACACTGAAGCTTTCTTT
TRBV6-1	.	TRBJ1-5	13	.	CASSDVGDQPQHF	TGTGCCAGCAGTGATGTGGGCGATCAGCCCCAGCATTTT
TRBV5-8	.	TRBJ2-4	14	.	CASSSYIAKNIQYF	TGTGCCAGCAGCTCTTACATTGCCAAAAACATTCAGTACTTC
TRBV15	TRBD1	TRBJ1-5	18	.	CATSRAKLTGSSNQPQHF	TGTGCCACCAGCAGAGCTAAATTGACAGGGTCCAGCAATCAGCCCCAGCATTTT
TRBV7-9	.	TRBJ2-1	18	once	CASSQGGSSLRSYNEQFF	TGTGCCAGCAGCCAAGGGGGTTCGTCTTTACGGTCCTACAATGAGCAGTTCTTC
TRBV11-2	.	TRBJ2-1	13	.	CASSLDEDRLQFF	TGTGCCAGCAGCTTAGACGAAGACAGGCTCCAGTTCTTC
TRBV18	TRBD1	TRBJ1-5	14	.	CASSTGQMNQPQHF	TGTGCCAGCTCAACGGGACAGATGAATCAGCCCCAGCATTTT
TRBV19	TRBD2	TRBJ2-1	14	few	CASSNGGALNEQFF	TGTGCCAGTAGTAACGGGGGGGCTCTCAATGAGCAGTTCTTC
TRBV21-1	.	TRBJ1-1	12	few	CASSKGGTEAFF	TGTGCCAGCAGCAAAGGAGGGACTGAAGCTTTCTTT
TRBV4-1	.	TRBJ2-7	14	many	CASSQGDRGDEQYF	TGCGCCAGCAGCCAAGGGGACCGCGGGGACGAGCAGTACTTC
TRBV7-9	TRBD1	TRBJ1-1	14	once	CASSARTGRTEAFF	TGTGCCAGCAGCGCCCGGACAGGGAGAACTGAAGCTTTCTTT
TRBV7-3	TRBD1	TRBJ2-3	15	.	CASSSTGVWTDTQYF	TGTGCCAGCAGCTCTACAGGGGTCTGGACAGATACGCAGTATTTT
TRBV30	.	TRBJ2-5	12	.	CAWSQGGETQYF	TGTGCCTGGAGTCAGGGTGGGGAGACCCAGTACTTC
TRBV3-1/TRBV3-2	TRBD2	TRBJ2-5	14	.	CASSPRTRGETQYF	TGTGCCAGCAGCCCCCGGACTAGAGGAGAGACCCAGTACTTC
TRBV2	TRBD1	TRBJ2-1	15	.	CASSEALGQGGEQFF	TGTGCCAGCAGTGAAGCGCTAGGACAGGGTGGCGAGCAGTTCTTC
TRBV3-1/TRBV3-2	.	TRBJ1-1	15	.	CASSQERQWNTEAFF	TGTGCCAGCAGCCAAGAACGACAGTGGAACACTGAAGCTTTCTTT
TRBV4-2	.	TRBJ1-5	13	.	CASSRGLDQPQHF	TGTGCCAGCAGCAGAGGATTGGATCAGCCCCAGCATTTT
TRBV4-2	TRBD1	TRBJ1-4	16	.	CASSRPQGATNEKLFF	TGTGCCAGCAGCCGCCCGCAGGGGGCAACTAATGAAAAACTGTTTTTT
TRBV18	TRBD2	TRBJ2-3	16	once	CASSPDAGGPTDTQYF	TGTGCCAGCTCACCAGACGCGGGGGGTCCCACAGATACGCAGTATTTT
TRBV18	.	TRBJ1-5	14	.	CASSPRQATMPQHF	TGTGCCAGCTCACCACGGCAGGCCACGATGCCCCAGCATTTT
TRBV19	TRBD1	TRBJ1-3	18	.	CASSITTGGAKTGNTIYF	TGTGCCAGTAGTATAACGACAGGGGGCGCGAAGACTGGAAACACCATATATTTT
TRBV29-1	.	TRBJ2-7	11	.	CSTVEVYEQYF	TGCAGTACTGTAGAAGTCTACGAGCAGTACTTC